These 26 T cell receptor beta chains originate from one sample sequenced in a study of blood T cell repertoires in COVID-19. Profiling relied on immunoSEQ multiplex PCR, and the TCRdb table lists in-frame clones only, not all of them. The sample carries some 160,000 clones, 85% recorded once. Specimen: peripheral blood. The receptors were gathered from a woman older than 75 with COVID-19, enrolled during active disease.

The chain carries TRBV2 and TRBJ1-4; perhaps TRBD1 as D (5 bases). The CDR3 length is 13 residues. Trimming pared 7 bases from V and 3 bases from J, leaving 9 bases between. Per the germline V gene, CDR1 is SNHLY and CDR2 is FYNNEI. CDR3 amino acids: CASTTTANEKLFF. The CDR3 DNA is TGTGCCAGCACCACGACAGCTAATGAAAAACTGTTTTTT. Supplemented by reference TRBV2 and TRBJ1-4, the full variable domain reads EPEVTQTPSHQVTQMGQEVILRCVPISNHLYFYWYRQILGQKVEFLVSFYNNEISEKSEIFDDQFSVERPDGSNFTLKIRSTKLEDSAMYFCASTTTANEKLFFGSGTQLSVL.

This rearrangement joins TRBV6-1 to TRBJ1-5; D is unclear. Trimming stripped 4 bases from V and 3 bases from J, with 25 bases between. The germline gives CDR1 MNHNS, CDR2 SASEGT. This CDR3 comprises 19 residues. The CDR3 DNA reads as TGTGCCAGCAGTGCCGTCCCGGGCCTAGCCCGTCCGGCCAATCAGCCCCAGCATTTT. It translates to CASSAVPGLARPANQPQHF.

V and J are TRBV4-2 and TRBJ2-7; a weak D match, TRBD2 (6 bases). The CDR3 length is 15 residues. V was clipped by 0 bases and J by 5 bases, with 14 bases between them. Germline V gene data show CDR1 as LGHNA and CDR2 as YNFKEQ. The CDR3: CASSQDRLDVDEQYF. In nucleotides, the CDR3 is TGTGCCAGCAGCCAAGATCGACTAGATGTAGACGAGCAGTACTTC.

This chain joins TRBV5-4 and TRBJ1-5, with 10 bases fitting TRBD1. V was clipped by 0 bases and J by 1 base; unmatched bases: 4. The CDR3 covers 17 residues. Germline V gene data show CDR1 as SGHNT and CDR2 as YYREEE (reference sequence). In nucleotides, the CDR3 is TGTGCCAGCAGCTTGGAGACAGGGGGCTTCAGCAATCAGCCCCAGCATTTT. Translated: CASSLETGGFSNQPQHF.

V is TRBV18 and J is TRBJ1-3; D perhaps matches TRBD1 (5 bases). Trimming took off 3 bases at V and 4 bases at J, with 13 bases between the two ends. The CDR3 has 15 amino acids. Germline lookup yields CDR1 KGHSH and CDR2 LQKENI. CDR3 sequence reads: CASSPQAGHGNTIYF. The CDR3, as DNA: TGTGCCAGCTCACCCCAGGCAGGGCACGGAAACACCATATATTTT.

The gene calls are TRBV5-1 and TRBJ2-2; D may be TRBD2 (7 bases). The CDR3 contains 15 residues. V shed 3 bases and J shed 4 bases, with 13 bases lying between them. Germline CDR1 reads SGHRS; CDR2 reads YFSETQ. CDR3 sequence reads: CASSSPAGATGELFF. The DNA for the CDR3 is TGCGCCAGCAGCTCTCCCGCGGGGGCCACCGGGGAGCTGTTTTTT.

The CDR3 loop reads CASQPRSPLETQYF. The CDR3 DNA reads as TGCGCCAGCCAACCCCGGTCACCCCTAGAGACCCAGTACTTC. The chain couples TRBV5-1 to TRBJ2-5; no reliable D call. Germline CDR1 reads SGHRS; CDR2 reads YFSETQ. Trimming pared 7 bases from V and 4 bases from J, leaving 17 bases between. The CDR3 totals 14 residues.

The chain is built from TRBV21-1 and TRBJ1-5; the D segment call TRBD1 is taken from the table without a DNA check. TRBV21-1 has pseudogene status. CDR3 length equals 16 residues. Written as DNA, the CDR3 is TGTGCCAGCAGCACGTTCAGGGGGATCAATAATCAGCCCCAGCATTTT. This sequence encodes CASSTFRGINNQPQHF.

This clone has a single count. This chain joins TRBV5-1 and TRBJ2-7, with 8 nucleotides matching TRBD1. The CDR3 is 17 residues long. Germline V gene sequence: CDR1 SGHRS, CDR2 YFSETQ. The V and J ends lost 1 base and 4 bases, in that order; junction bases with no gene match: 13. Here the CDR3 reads CASSLLRGGQGLYEQYF. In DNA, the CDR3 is TGCGCCAGCAGCTTGTTGAGAGGAGGACAGGGTCTGTACGAGCAGTACTTC.

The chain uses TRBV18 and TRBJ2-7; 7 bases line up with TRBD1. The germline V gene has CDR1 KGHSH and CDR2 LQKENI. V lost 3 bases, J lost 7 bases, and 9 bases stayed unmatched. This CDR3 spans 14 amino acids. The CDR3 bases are TGTGCCAGCTCACCCGGACGGAAGACAGGGGAGCAGTACTTC. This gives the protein CASSPGRKTGEQYF.

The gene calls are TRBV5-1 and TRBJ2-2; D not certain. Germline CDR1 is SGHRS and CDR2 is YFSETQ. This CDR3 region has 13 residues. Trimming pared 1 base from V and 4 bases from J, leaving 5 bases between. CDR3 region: CASSLSGTGELFF. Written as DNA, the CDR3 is TGCGCCAGCAGCTTGTCGGGCACCGGGGAGCTGTTTTTT.

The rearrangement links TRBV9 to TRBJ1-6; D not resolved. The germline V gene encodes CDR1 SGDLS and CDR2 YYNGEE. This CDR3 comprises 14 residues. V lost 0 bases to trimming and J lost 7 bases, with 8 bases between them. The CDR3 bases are TGTGCCAGCAGCGTAGACTCCCTGAATTCACCCCTCCACTTT. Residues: CASSVDSLNSPLHF.

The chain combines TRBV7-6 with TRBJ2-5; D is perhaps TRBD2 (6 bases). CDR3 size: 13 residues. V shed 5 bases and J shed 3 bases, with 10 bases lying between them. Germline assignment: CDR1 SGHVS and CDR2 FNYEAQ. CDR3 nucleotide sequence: TGTGCCAGCAGCCGTCAGCGGGAAGAGACCCAGTACTTC. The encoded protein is CASSRQREETQYF.

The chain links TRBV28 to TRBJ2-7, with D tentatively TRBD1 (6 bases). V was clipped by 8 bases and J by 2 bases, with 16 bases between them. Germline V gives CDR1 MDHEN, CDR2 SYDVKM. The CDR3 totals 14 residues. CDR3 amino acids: CASGRPGVTYEQYF. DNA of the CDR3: TGTGCCAGCGGTAGGCCAGGGGTGACCTACGAGCAGTACTTC.

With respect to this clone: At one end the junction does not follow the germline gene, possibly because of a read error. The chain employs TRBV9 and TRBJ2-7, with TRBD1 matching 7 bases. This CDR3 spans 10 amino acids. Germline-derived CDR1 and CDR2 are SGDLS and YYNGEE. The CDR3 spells CASLRQGKNF. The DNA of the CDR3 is TGTGCCAGCCTTAGACAGGGAAAGAACTTC.

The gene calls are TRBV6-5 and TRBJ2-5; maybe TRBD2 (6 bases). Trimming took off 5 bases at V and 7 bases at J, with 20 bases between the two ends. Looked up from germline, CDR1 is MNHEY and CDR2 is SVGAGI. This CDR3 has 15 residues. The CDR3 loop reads CASSPPGVAEATQYF. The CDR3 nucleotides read TGTGCCAGCAGTCCCCCCGGAGTAGCGGAGGCGACCCAGTACTTC.

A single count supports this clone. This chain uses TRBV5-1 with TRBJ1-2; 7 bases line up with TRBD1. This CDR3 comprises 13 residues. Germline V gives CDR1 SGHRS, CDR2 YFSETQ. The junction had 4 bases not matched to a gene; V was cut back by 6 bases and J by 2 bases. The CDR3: CASTETGNYGYTF. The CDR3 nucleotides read TGCGCCAGCACAGAGACAGGGAACTATGGCTACACCTTC.

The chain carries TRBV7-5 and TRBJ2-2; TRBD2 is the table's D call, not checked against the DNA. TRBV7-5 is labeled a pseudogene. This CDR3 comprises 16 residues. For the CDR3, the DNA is TGTGCCAGAAGCTTCTGGACTAGCGGGAACACCGGGGAGCTGTTTTTT. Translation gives CARSFWTSGNTGELFF.

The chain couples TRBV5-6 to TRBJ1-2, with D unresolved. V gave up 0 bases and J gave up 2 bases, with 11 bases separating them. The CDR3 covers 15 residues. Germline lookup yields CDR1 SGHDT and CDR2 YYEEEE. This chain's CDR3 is CASSLGAGSNYGYTF. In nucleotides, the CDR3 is TGTGCCAGCAGCTTGGGGGCGGGATCCAACTATGGCTACACCTTC.

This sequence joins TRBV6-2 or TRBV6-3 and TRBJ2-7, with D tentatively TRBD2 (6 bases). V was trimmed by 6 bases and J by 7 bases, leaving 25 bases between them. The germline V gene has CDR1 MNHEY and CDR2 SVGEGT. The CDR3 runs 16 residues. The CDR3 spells CASSPPEYAGRGEQYF. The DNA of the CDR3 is TGTGCCAGCAGCCCCCCAGAGTACGCGGGACGAGGGGAGCAGTACTTC.

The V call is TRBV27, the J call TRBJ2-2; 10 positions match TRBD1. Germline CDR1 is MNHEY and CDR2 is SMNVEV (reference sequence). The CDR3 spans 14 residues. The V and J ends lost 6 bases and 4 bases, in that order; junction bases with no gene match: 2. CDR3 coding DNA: TGTGCCAGCAGGAGACAGGGGGCCACCGGGGAGCTGTTTTTT. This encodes CASRRQGATGELFF.

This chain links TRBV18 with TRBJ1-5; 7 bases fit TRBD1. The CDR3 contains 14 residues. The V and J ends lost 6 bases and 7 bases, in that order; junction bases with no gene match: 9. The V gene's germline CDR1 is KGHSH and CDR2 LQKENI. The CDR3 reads CASSQTTGPQPQHF. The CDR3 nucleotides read TGTGCCAGCTCTCAGACGACAGGGCCCCAGCCCCAGCATTTT.

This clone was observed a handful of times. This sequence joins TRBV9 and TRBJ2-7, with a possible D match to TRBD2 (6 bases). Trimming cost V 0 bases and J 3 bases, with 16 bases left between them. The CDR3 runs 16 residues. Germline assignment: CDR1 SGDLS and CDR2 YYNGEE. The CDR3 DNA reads TGTGCCAGCAGCGTAGATTGGGCCGGGAGCGTCTACGAGCAGTACTTC. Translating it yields CASSVDWAGSVYEQYF.

Written as DNA, the CDR3 is TGTGCCAGTAGTTCCGGGAGAGCCCACTCTGGAAACACCATATATTTT. Translating gives CASSSGRAHSGNTIYF. V and J are TRBV19 and TRBJ1-3, with D hard to call. Per the germline V gene, CDR1 is LNHDA and CDR2 is SQIVND (reference sequence). This CDR3 contains 16 residues. V lost 5 bases and J lost 0, with 14 bases in between.

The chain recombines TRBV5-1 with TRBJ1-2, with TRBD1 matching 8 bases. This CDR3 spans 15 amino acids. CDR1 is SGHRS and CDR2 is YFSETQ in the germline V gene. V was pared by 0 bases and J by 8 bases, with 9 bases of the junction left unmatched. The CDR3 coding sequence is TGCGCCAGCAGCTTGGATCCAGGGGGCTATGAGGGCTACACCTTC. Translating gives CASSLDPGGYEGYTF.

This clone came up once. The CDR3 nucleotides are TGTGCCAGACGACCCCACAGGGAAACTGAAGCTTTCTTT. Encoded protein: CARRPHRETEAFF. The J gene is TRBJ1-1, the V gene TRBV2, with D possibly TRBD1 on 6 matching bases. Germline lookup yields CDR1 SNHLY and CDR2 FYNNEI. CDR3 size: 13 residues. Deletions cut 9 bases from V and 5 bases from J, with 16 bases between.